Here is one T cell receptor beta chain with its context. This receptor's antigen is unknown. No clone much larger than this one lies a single base away; base qualities are absent. The sample comes from a study of T cell changes during pregnancy in multiple sclerosis (dated by TCRdb to between 2018 and 2021). Notes on the research overall: Changes in the T cell repertoire over the course of pregnancy were examined in this study in women with multiple sclerosis.

The CDR3 covers 17 residues, taking in both the cysteine and the phenylalanine. Of all the DNA, just the CDR3 is kept, 51 bases in frame from base 1. The germline V gene supplies CDR1 LGHNA and CDR2 YSLEER. V was cut back by 0 bases and J by 0 bases, leaving a gap of 13 bases between them. The method was the immunoSEQ multiplex PCR assay. The immuneACCESS repertoire file appears here via TCRdb, limited to in-frame rearrangements. These files lack a portion of the clones; in checked studies, under half of the deficit traces to unresolved V genes, and the cause of the others is not known. The sample table holds 45,000 to 65,000 clones, of which 93% were seen once. Jointly, the top ten make up 2.6% of the sample.

The sample here was CD8+ T cells from peripheral blood mononuclear cells, taken in the third trimester of pregnancy. The sequence came from a female donor with multiple sclerosis, enrolled in a pregnancy study. This chain joins TRBV4-3 to TRBJ2-3, with the identity of the D gene unclear. The nucleotides read TGCGCCAGCAGCCAAGATTTCTCTGCGTCTAGCACAGATACGCAGTATTTT. Translated, this is CASSQDFSASSTDTQYF.